The rows below give T cell receptor beta chains drawn from one sample of a study of control samples from healthy donors and cancer patients. Sequenced by immunoSEQ multiplex PCR; TCRdb stores in-frame clones only, minus some. There are some 150,000 clones in the sample; 89% occur only once, and 4.9% lies in the top ten. The specimen sequenced was blood. These receptors all come from a man under 40 in good health. The CDR3 runs from the conserved cysteine through the conserved F or W. D genes are given only for firm matches. Clone sizes are given selectively: once, few, many, or a class where the clone is expanded.

CDR3 | DNA | V | size | D | J
CASSPRETNTEAFF | TGTGCCAGCTCACCACGAGAAACGAACACTGAAGCTTTCTTT | TRBV18 | once | - | TRBJ1-1
CASSDRMESNEQFF | TGTGCCAGCAGTGATCGGATGGAAAGTAATGAGCAGTTCTTC | TRBV6-4 | - | - | TRBJ2-1
CASSPGAWDTIYF | TGTGCCAGCAGCCCGGGCGCCTGGGACACCATATATTTT | TRBV12-3/TRBV12-4 | - | - | TRBJ1-3
CAISAGWETQYF | TGTGCCATCAGTGCAGGGTGGGAGACCCAGTACTTC | TRBV10-3 | - | - | TRBJ2-5
CASSSTGPNQPQHF | TGTGCCAGCAGTTCCACAGGTCCTAATCAGCCCCAGCATTTT | TRBV3-1/TRBV3-2 | - | - | TRBJ1-5
CSASRGTFNTGELFF | TGCAGTGCTAGTCGGGGGACTTTCAACACCGGGGAGCTGTTTTTT | TRBV20-1 | - | - | TRBJ2-2
CASSQGSTNSPLHF | TGTGCCAGCAGCCAGGGAAGCACAAATTCGCCCCTCCACTTT | TRBV7-2 | - | - | TRBJ1-6
CAWSPGPGELFF | TGTGCCTGGAGTCCGGGGCCCGGGGAGCTGTTTTTT | TRBV30 | - | - | TRBJ2-2
CASSQDPGPSGYTF | TGCGCCAGCAGCCAAGATCCGGGCCCCTCCGGCTACACCTTC | TRBV4-3 | - | - | TRBJ1-2
CASSEMTSRMETQYF | TGTGCCAGCAGTGAAATGACTAGCCGTATGGAGACCCAGTACTTC | TRBV2 | - | TRBD2 | TRBJ2-5
CASSQGGWGETQYF | TGTGCCAGCAGCCAAGGGGGGTGGGGAGAGACCCAGTACTTC | TRBV3-1/TRBV3-2 | - | - | TRBJ2-5
CASSYARYSTDTQYF | TGTGCCAGCAGTTATGCGAGATATAGCACAGATACGCAGTATTTT | TRBV6-5 | - | - | TRBJ2-3
CASSPRLGGVSYEQYF | TGTGCCAGCAGCCCCCGGCTTGGCGGGGTCTCCTACGAGCAGTACTTC | TRBV9 | - | - | TRBJ2-7
CASSYSVRGSYEQYF | TGTGCCAGCAGTTACTCCGTCAGGGGCTCCTACGAGCAGTACTTC | TRBV6-2/TRBV6-3 | - | - | TRBJ2-7
CASSLDRGYGYTF | TGTGCCAGCAGCTTGGACAGGGGCTATGGCTACACCTTC | TRBV5-6 | - | TRBD1 | TRBJ1-2
CACSGTGIEQYF | TGTGCCTGCTCCGGGACAGGGATCGAGCAGTACTTC | TRBV30 | - | TRBD1 | TRBJ2-7
CASRPPRGSGISSYNEQFF | TGTGCCAGCAGGCCCCCCCGGGGGAGCGGGATAAGCTCCTACAATGAGCAGTTCTTC | TRBV28 | - | TRBD2 | TRBJ2-1
CASSWTASAEAFF | TGCGCCAGCAGTTGGACAGCGAGCGCTGAAGCTTTCTTT | TRBV5-1 | - | - | TRBJ1-1
CASSQDKGYEQYF | TGCGCCAGCAGCCAAGATAAAGGGTACGAGCAGTACTTC | TRBV4-3 | - | - | TRBJ2-7
CASDRQGIVSYNSPLHF | TGTGCCAGCGATAGACAGGGGATTGTGTCCTATAATTCACCCCTCCACTTT | TRBV3-1/TRBV3-2 | - | TRBD1 | TRBJ1-6
CASSEARPSSYEQYF | TGTGCCAGCAGTGAGGCAAGGCCCAGCTCCTACGAGCAGTACTTC | TRBV27 | once | - | TRBJ2-7
CASSRDTQETQYF | TGTGCCAGCTCACGGGACACGCAAGAGACCCAGTACTTC | TRBV18 | - | - | TRBJ2-5
CASSETQAGSPLHF | TGTGCCAGCAGCGAGACCCAGGCTGGGTCACCCCTCCACTTT | TRBV9 | once | - | TRBJ1-6
CASSQDRGTSGSPSYEQYF | TGTGCCAGCAGCCAAGATCGAGGGACTAGCGGGAGTCCCTCCTACGAGCAGTACTTC | TRBV14 | - | TRBD2 | TRBJ2-7
CAWSGREGGEEKLFF | TGTGCCTGGAGTGGCAGGGAAGGTGGGGAGGAAAAACTGTTTTTT | TRBV30 | - | - | TRBJ1-4
CASSDSSSYNSPLHF | TGTGCCAGTAGTGATAGCAGCTCCTATAATTCACCCCTCCACTTT | TRBV19 | - | - | TRBJ1-6
CASRVVLSSYNSPLHF | TGTGCCAGTAGGGTCGTGCTGAGCTCCTATAATTCACCCCTCCACTTT | TRBV19 | - | - | TRBJ1-6
CASSLAGNSEQFF | TGTGCCAGCAGCTTAGCGGGGAACTCTGAGCAGTTCTTC | TRBV13 | - | - | TRBJ2-1
CASSPGQTSSYEQYF | TGCGCCAGCAGCCCCGGACAAACCTCATCCTACGAGCAGTACTTC | TRBV5-1 | - | - | TRBJ2-7
CATADKWESTYEQYF | TGTGCCACCGCCGACAAGTGGGAGTCAACCTACGAGCAGTACTTC | TRBV19 | - | - | TRBJ2-7
CASSQGQLGLAVSYNEQFF | TGTGCCAGCAGCCAAGGGCAACTTGGACTAGCGGTCTCCTACAATGAGCAGTTCTTC | TRBV3-1/TRBV3-2 | - | TRBD2 | TRBJ2-1
CASSPRLAGSETQYF | TGTGCCAGCTCACCTCGGCTAGCGGGAAGCGAGACCCAGTACTTC | TRBV18 | - | TRBD2 | TRBJ2-5
CASSTKAESPLHF | TGTGCCAGCAGCACGAAAGCCGAATCACCCCTCCACTTT | TRBV7-2 | - | - | TRBJ1-6
CASKVAGYMDTQYF | TGTGCCAGCAAAGTCGCGGGGTACATGGATACGCAGTATTTT | TRBV27 | once | - | TRBJ2-3
CASSQVTVGTGELFF | TGTGCCAGCAGCCAAGTAACAGTGGGCACCGGGGAGCTGTTTTTT | TRBV14 | - | - | TRBJ2-2
CASSRGGGDTQYF | TGTGCCAGCAGCCGCGGTGGGGGGGATACGCAGTATTTT | TRBV7-3 | - | - | TRBJ2-3
CASSLGRLAGGEQYF | TGTGCCAGCAGTTTAGGGCGTCTAGCCGGCGGCGAGCAGTACTTC | TRBV6-5 | - | - | TRBJ2-7